The clone carrying this TCR beta chain was seen a handful of times. The antigen is undetermined. This sample stems from a study of T cell repertoires in cytomegalovirus infection. In TCRdb, the reads were re-called with MiXCR into one record per CDR3 protein. The data hold a few hundred thousand distinct CDR3 sequences, with 17% observed a single time. Study-wide findings and caveats: Dominating the ex vivo response were TCR beta clonotypes that were CMV-specific and HLA-C-restricted.

Germline loops: CDR1 DFQATT, CDR2 SNEGSKA (reference sequence). V was pared by 0 bases and J by 4 bases, with 6 bases between. The CDR3 is 12 residues long. This clonotype was sampled from a human donor in good health (CMV status not recorded). Some clones in this sample may be carry-over from other donors' samples. This rearrangement joins TRBV20-1 to TRBJ1-2; D is unresolved. The sequenced sample consisted of PBMCs. The CDR3 DNA follows: TGCAGTGCTAGAGACAGCTTCTATGGCTACACCTTC. This encodes CSARDSFYGYTF.